This record covers a single T cell receptor beta chain. The antigen remains unidentified. The entry originates in a study of cytotoxic CD8 clonotypes in ibrutinib-treated CLL. Target depth was 1 in 200,000 to 1 in 1 million T cells, about 10x per clonotype. Sequencing was performed with immunoSEQ multiplex PCR; in TCRdb, only in-frame clones are kept and a portion is missing. The profile shows 330,000 or so clones, 67% of them singletons. The CDR3 spans 18 residues. V gave up 5 bases and J gave up 6 bases; unmatched junction bases: 14. Overall study findings and caveats: Exceeding age-matched healthy donors, baseline clonality also tracked the counts of circulating CD8+ T cells.

Library input was around 1.9 micrograms of DNA from cryopreserved PBMCs. V and J are TRBV23-1 and TRBJ2-2; 11 positions agree with TRBD2. TRBV23-1 is marked as an open reading frame, function uncertain. This specimen consisted of PBMCs, obtained after 36 months of ibrutinib treatment. This sequence was found in a human donor with chronic lymphocytic leukemia. This chain's CDR3 is CASSKTSGNLGKSGELFF. The CDR3, as DNA: TGCGCCAGCAGTAAGACTAGCGGGAATCTTGGAAAATCCGGGGAGCTGTTTTTT.